These 8 T cell receptor beta chains came from one sample sequenced in a study of blood T cells in healthy people across ages. A second PCR of 7 to 11 cycles used a sample-barcoded 5' primer and a J-beta primer mix. MiXCR was run by TCRdb on the 5' RACE reads, yielding one entry per CDR3 protein. The table lists 650,000 to 800,000 distinct CDR3 sequences, 40% to 50% of them singletons. Sequences were obtained from blood. The receptors here all came from a man aged 60 to 75 in good health.

The chain employs TRBV9 and TRBJ2-7, with 9 bases lining up with TRBD1. From germline, CDR1 is SGDLS and CDR2 YYNGEE. This CDR3 comprises 15 residues. V was clipped by 4 bases and J by 5 bases; unmatched bases: 10. The CDR3 spells CASSLTGTGRDEQYF. The DNA of the CDR3 is TGTGCCAGCAGCCTGACCGGGACAGGGAGAGACGAGCAGTACTTC.

This clonotype appeared a few times. The rearrangement links TRBV6-6 to TRBJ1-5, with 7 bases lining up with TRBD1. Germline CDR1 MNHNY, CDR2 SVGAGI (reference sequence). CDR3 length: 13 residues. V lost 7 bases, J lost 3 bases, and 3 bases stayed unmatched. CDR3 loop: CASIDRVNQPQHF. In DNA form, the CDR3 reads TGTGCCAGCATCGACAGGGTCAATCAGCCCCAGCATTTT.

This clonotype has more than one count but fewer than ten. In DNA form, the CDR3 reads TGTGCCAGCTCACCACAAGCAGGGGGGACGGACAATGAGCAGTTCTTC. It translates to CASSPQAGGTDNEQFF. The V call is TRBV18, the J call TRBJ2-1, with D perhaps matching TRBD1 (7 bases). Between the trimmed V and J ends, which lost 1 base and 5 bases, there was a span of 15 bases. Germline V gives CDR1 KGHSH, CDR2 LQKENI. The CDR3 extends over 16 amino acids.

V gene TRBV6-6 combines with J gene TRBJ2-3, with D perhaps matching TRBD1 or TRBD2 (6 bases each). Germline CDR1 is MNHNY and CDR2 is SVGAGI (reference sequence). Trimming left V 5 bases short and J 0 bases short, with 12 bases between. The CDR3 extends over 15 amino acids. This CDR3 reads CASSTRGTSTDTQYF. CDR3 bases: TGTGCCAGCAGTACAAGGGGGACTAGCACAGATACGCAGTATTTT.

This clonotype showed up just a few times. The chain carries TRBV6-2 or TRBV6-3 and TRBJ2-1; 7 nucleotides agree with TRBD1. Germline V gene data show CDR1 as MNHEY and CDR2 as SVGEGT. This CDR3 contains 15 residues. V lost 4 bases and J lost 5; bases outside the gene matches: 8. CDR3 nucleotides: TGTGCCAGCAGTTTAACGGACAGGATTCACAATGAGCAGTTCTTC. Residues: CASSLTDRIHNEQFF.

The rearrangement links TRBV20-1 to TRBJ2-2, with 7 nucleotides matching TRBD1. Looked up from germline, CDR1 is DFQATT and CDR2 is SNEGSKA (reference sequence). V lost 0 bases and J lost 4; bases outside the gene matches: 8. CDR3 length equals 16 residues. In nucleotides, the CDR3 is TGCAGTGCTAGAGATACGAGCAGGGGGAGCACCGGGGAGCTGTTTTTT. Its protein product is CSARDTSRGSTGELFF.

The V and J genes are TRBV7-9 and TRBJ1-3; D may be TRBD1 (6 bases). This CDR3 has 16 residues. Between the trimmed V and J ends, which lost 1 base and 0 bases, there was a span of 10 bases. Germline values: CDR1 SEHNR, CDR2 FQNEAQ (reference sequence). The DNA for the CDR3 is TGTGCCAGCAGCTTAGTAACAGGGAGCTCTGGAAACACCATATATTTT. Amino acid sequence: CASSLVTGSSGNTIYF. Using reference TRBV7-9 and TRBJ1-3 for the parts outside the CDR3, the full variable domain is DTGVSQNPRHKITKRGQNVTFRCDPISEHNRLYWYRQTLGQGPEFLTYFQNEAQLEKSRLLSDRFSAERPKGSFSTLEIQRTEQGDSAMYLCASSLVTGSSGNTIYFGEGSWLTVV.

The CDR3 protein is CASSPRLAGGLLDEQYF. The CDR3 DNA follows: TGTGCCAGCAGCCCAAGACTAGCGGGGGGGCTTTTGGATGAGCAGTACTTC. The rearrangement links TRBV7-9 to TRBJ2-5; 14 bases fit TRBD2. The V segment lost 5 bases and the J segment 11 bases; nucleotides outside the gene matches: 16. The CDR3 is 17 amino acids. The germline CDR1 and CDR2 sequences are SEHNR and FQNEAQ (reference sequence).